These 5 T cell receptor beta chains were all obtained from the same sample, sequenced in a study of blood T cells in healthy people across ages. A second PCR, run for 7 to 11 cycles, used a sample-barcoded 5' primer plus a J-beta primer mix. TCRdb used MiXCR to reprocess the 5' RACE reads, holding one entry per CDR3 protein. Of about 1.7 million distinct CDR3 sequences listed, about 28% are singletons. Sequencing was carried out using blood. The receptor set was obtained from a woman aged 25 to 39 in good health.

There are a few counts of this clonotype. The chain links TRBV29-1 to TRBJ1-1; D remains ambiguous. From germline, CDR1 is SQVTM and CDR2 ANQGSEA. The germline V and J ends were trimmed by 1 base and 5 bases, with 5 bases remaining between them. The CDR3 is 11 residues long. For the CDR3, the DNA is TGCAGCGTTGAAGTGGGGACTGAAGCTTTCTTT. This codes for CSVEVGTEAFF.

This chain uses TRBV20-1 with TRBJ2-1; 7 positions agree with TRBD2. The CDR3 loop spans 15 amino acids. CDR1 is DFQATT, CDR2 SNEGSKA, per germline (reference sequence). Trimming took 6 bases from V and 7 from J; bases not matched to a gene: 15. CDR3 residues: CSAPIRGREWNEQFF. Here the CDR3 DNA reads TGCAGTGCCCCAATCCGTGGGCGGGAGTGGAATGAGCAGTTCTTC.

Ten or more counts support this clonotype. The rearrangement uses TRBV3-1 and TRBJ2-1; D remains unclear. The CDR3 length is 11 residues. In germline, CDR1 is LGHDT, CDR2 YNNKEL (reference sequence). V was cut by 4 bases and J by 8 bases, with 6 bases left in between. CDR3 sequence: CASSRMDEQFF. The CDR3 DNA sequence: TGTGCCAGCAGCCGGATGGATGAGCAGTTCTTC.

The gene calls are TRBV12-3 or TRBV12-4 and TRBJ2-5; 14 bases match TRBD2. CDR3 length: 16 amino acids. Unmatched junction bases numbered 14, after V lost 6 bases and J lost 11 bases. The CDR3: CASSRTGTSGSNEQYF. Here the CDR3 DNA reads TGTGCCAGCAGCCGAACCGGGACTAGCGGGAGTAATGAGCAGTACTTC.

This clonotype showed up just a few times. This chain's CDR3 is CASSLDYRATGTQYF. The CDR3 nucleotides read TGTGCCAGCAGCTTGGATTACAGAGCCACGGGTACGCAGTATTTT. This chain links TRBV5-5 with TRBJ2-3; D gene ambiguous. V lost 0 bases and J lost 8, with 16 bases in between. CDR1 and CDR2 from the germline V gene are SGHKS and YYEKEE (reference sequence). The CDR3 runs to 15 residues. Full variable domain (remainder filled in from reference TRBV5-5 and TRBJ2-3): DAGVTQSPTHLIKTRGQQVTLRCSPISGHKSVSWYQQVLGQGPQFIFQYYEKEERGRGNFPDRFSARQFPNYSSELNVNALLLGDSALYLCASSLDYRATGTQYFGPGTRLTVL.